One sample yielded the 20 T cell receptor beta chains listed below, sequenced in a study of T cell clonality in common variable immunodeficiency. Study observations and caveats: In common variable immunodeficiency, TCR beta chains reportedly carried fewer deletions and N-nucleotide insertions.

Their antigens remain unidentified. Clones were read by immunoSEQ multiplex PCR, and TCRdb kept only the in-frame ones, dropping some. The sample presents about 34,000 clones, none singletons. The sequencing input was peripheral blood mononuclear cells. The receptors here all came from a human donor with common variable immunodeficiency.

The table lists this clone with many counts. The read ends 3 residues before the CDR3 terminus; that terminus is restored from the germline J gene. The chain uses TRBV19 and TRBJ1-2; 11 bases align to TRBD1. This CDR3 spans 14 amino acids. Germline assignment: CDR1 LNHDA and CDR2 SQIVND (reference sequence). The ends lost 5 bases at V and 7 bases at J; junction bases unmatched: 6. The sequenced part of the CDR3 DNA is TGTGCCAGTAGTGCTGGACAGGGGGCGAGTGGC. Its protein product is CASSAGQGASG. The full CDR3 reads CASSAGQGASGYTF.

In this sample, this clone turned up a few times. The CDR3 extends 3 residues past the end of the read, so its final part is completed from the germline J gene. This chain uses TRBV18 with TRBJ2-3; the match to TRBD1 covers 7 bases. The germline V gene encodes CDR1 KGHSH and CDR2 LQKENI. Trimming took 6 bases from V and 1 from J; bases not matched to a gene: 7. CDR3 size: 15 residues. CDR3 in amino acids: CASSPQGVGTDTQYF. The CDR3 DNA, read in part, is TGTGCCAGCTCCCCTCAGGGGGTCGGCACAGATACG.

As concerns this clone: The read finishes 3 residues shy of the CDR3 end, and the germline J gene is used to complete it. The chain carries TRBV11-2 and TRBJ2-7; 10 nucleotides agree with TRBD1. After removal of 4 bases from V and 3 bases from J, the junction contained 6 bases not matched to a gene. The CDR3 runs 15 residues. Germline loops: CDR1 SGHAT, CDR2 FQNNGV. Incomplete CDR3 DNA: TGTGCCAGCAGCTCTACCGGGACAGGGGTCTACGAG. Translating gives CASSSTGTGVYE. The complete CDR3 sequence is CASSSTGTGVYEQYF. Supplemented by reference TRBV11-2 and TRBJ2-7, the full variable domain reads EAGVAQSPRYKIIEKRQSVAFWCNPISGHATLYWYQQILGQGPKLLIQFQNNGVVDDSQLPKDRFSAERLKGVDSTLKIQPAKLEDSAVYLCASSSTGTGVYEQYFGPGTRLTVT.

This clone was seen many times. The CDR3 end falls 3 residues outside the read, so it is completed with the germline J gene. The chain has TRBV4-2 and TRBJ2-1; 10 nucleotides agree with TRBD2. V shed 4 bases, J shed 3 bases, and the junction held 9 bases outside the gene matches. CDR1 and CDR2 from the germline V gene are LGHNA and YNFKEQ. This CDR3 contains 17 residues. CDR3 bases read: TGTGCCAGCAGCCCGGCCCTAGGGACTAGCGACTACAATGAG. It is translated as CASSPALGTSDYNE. The entire CDR3 protein is CASSPALGTSDYNEQFF.

This clone was counted at least ten times. The read ends 3 residues early relative to the CDR3; the germline J gene fills the gap. The J gene is TRBJ1-1, the V gene TRBV7-9; D unresolved. CDR3 length equals 12 residues. Trimming cost V 5 bases and J 6 bases, with 10 bases left between them. In germline, CDR1 is SEHNR, CDR2 FQNEAQ (reference sequence). This CDR3 reads CASSAGESEAFF. The DNA read from the CDR3 is TGTGCCAGCAGCGCCGGGGAGTCTGAA.

Worth noting for this clone: The missing CDR3 end, 3 residues past where the read stops, is filled in from the germline J gene. The chain is built from TRBV5-1 and TRBJ2-3; 11 nucleotides agree with TRBD2. Germline V gene sequence: CDR1 SGHRS, CDR2 YFSETQ. V lost 2 bases and J lost 3; bases outside the gene matches: 8. This CDR3 comprises 17 residues. The sequenced CDR3 bases are TGCGCCAGCAGCTTTTTTTTAGCGGGAGGGCCGACAGATACG. Residues: CASSFFLAGGPTDT. The whole CDR3 reads CASSFFLAGGPTDTQYF.

This clone was seen ten or more times. The missing CDR3 end, 3 residues past where the read stops, is filled in from the germline J gene. V is TRBV5-1 and J is TRBJ2-5; no definite D call. The CDR3 sequence is 11 residues long. Germline V gives CDR1 SGHRS, CDR2 YFSETQ. V dropped 3 bases and J dropped 2 bases, with 2 bases sitting between them. CDR3 amino acids: CASSSQETQYF. Incomplete CDR3 DNA: TGCGCCAGCAGCTCACAAGAGACC.

By frequency in the sample, this clone is medium-sized (0.01 to 0.1%). The CDR3 loop reads CASSFAWDRVRNEQFF. CDR3 DNA, as far as it was read: TGTGCCAGCAGCTTCGCCTGGGACAGGGTAAGAAATGAG. The V and J genes are TRBV7-3 and TRBJ2-1; TRBD1 agrees at 9 bases. The CDR3 end lies 3 residues beyond the end of the read and is filled in from the germline J gene. Unmatched junction bases numbered 10, after V lost 3 bases and J lost 7 bases. The CDR3 extends over 16 amino acids. Per the germline V gene, CDR1 is SGHTA and CDR2 is FQGTGA.

This clone showed up many times. The read comes to an end 3 residues before the CDR3 does, leaving the germline J gene to fill in the end. The chain carries TRBV27 and TRBJ2-5; D is unclear. Germline V gives CDR1 MNHEY, CDR2 SMNVEV (reference sequence). This CDR3 has 12 amino acids. Trimming removed 6 bases from V and 4 bases from J, with 9 bases in between. The DNA read from the CDR3 is TGTGCCAGCAGCCCCTATGGAGAGACC. It translates to CASSPYGET. The whole CDR3 reads CASSPYGETQYF.

Worth noting for this clone: The CDR3 is cut off 3 residues early in the read; its end comes from the germline J gene. This chain uses TRBV7-2 with TRBJ1-5; D is unclear. This CDR3 is built from 15 residues. The germline gives CDR1 SGHTA, CDR2 FQGNSA. V lost 5 bases and J lost 0, with 11 bases in between. CDR3 DNA (partial): TGTGCCAGCAGCCCAGGAACGAGTAGCAATCAGCCC. Protein sequence: CASSPGTSSNQP. The whole CDR3 region reads CASSPGTSSNQPQHF.

This clone was seen many times. Sequencing ends 3 residues short of the CDR3 end; the germline J gene provides the rest. This chain joins TRBV7-6 and TRBJ1-1; TRBD1 might be the D (6 bases). The CDR3 loop spans 12 amino acids. The V and J ends lost 5 bases and 5 bases respectively, with 9 bases between them. Germline V CDR1 and CDR2: SGHVS, FNYEAQ. The CDR3 spells CASSRDRTEAFF. The CDR3 bases that were read are TGTGCCAGCAGCCGAGACAGGACTGAA.

This clone was seen ten or more times. The observed sequence ends 3 residues before the CDR3 terminus, with the missing tail filled in from the germline J gene. This chain joins TRBV5-1 and TRBJ1-4; a weak D match, TRBD1 (5 bases). The germline CDR1 and CDR2 sequences are SGHRS and YFSETQ. V dropped 5 bases and J dropped 5 bases, with 10 bases sitting between them. The CDR3 is made up of 13 amino acids. CDR3 amino acids: CASRVGLNEKLFF. The sequenced CDR3 bases are TGCGCCAGCAGAGTGGGGCTAAATGAAAAA.

This clone was detected ten times or more. Read data end 3 residues before the CDR3 end; the end is taken from the germline J gene. The chain recombines TRBV7-6 with TRBJ1-1; no clear D gene. Germline CDR1 is SGHVS and CDR2 is FNYEAQ. The V end lost 2 bases, the J end lost 2 bases, and 6 bases lay between the germline ends. The CDR3 totals 13 residues. The CDR3 sequence is CASSLQSNTEAFF. Incomplete CDR3 DNA: TGTGCCAGCAGCTTACAGTCTAACACTGAA.

This clone appeared many times. The CDR3 end falls 3 residues outside the read, so it is completed with the germline J gene. This sequence joins TRBV29-1 and TRBJ2-4, with TRBD1 identical over 9 bases. This CDR3 has 14 residues. CDR1 and CDR2 from the germline V gene are SQVTM and ANQGSEA. J was trimmed by 9 bases and V by 3 bases; bases with no gene match: 9. Here the CDR3 reads CSVEDRGGESIQYF. The covered CDR3 bases are TGCAGCGTTGAGGACAGGGGAGGAGAGAGCATT.

Concerning this clone: From the germline J gene comes the end of the CDR3, since the read stops 3 residues before it. The gene calls are TRBV7-9 and TRBJ1-1; D gene ambiguous. The V and J ends lost 1 base and 4 bases respectively, with 10 bases between them. CDR1 and CDR2 (germline): SEHNR, FQNEAQ (reference sequence). The CDR3 sequence is 14 residues long. CDR3 residues: CASSLDMFRTEAFF. The sequenced part of the CDR3 DNA is TGTGCCAGCAGCTTAGATATGTTCCGCACTGAA. The full variable domain, its missing parts supplied by reference TRBV7-9 and TRBJ1-1, is DTGVSQNPRHKITKRGQNVTFRCDPISEHNRLYWYRQTLGQGPEFLTYFQNEAQLEKSRLLSDRFSAERPKGSFSTLEIQRTEQGDSAMYLCASSLDMFRTEAFFGQGTRLTVV.

This clone was picked up many times. The sequenced fragment ends 3 residues before the CDR3 boundary, so the rest is inferred from the germline J gene. The V gene is TRBV7-6, the J gene TRBJ2-2, with a weak D call TRBD2 (6 bases). Germline-derived CDR1 and CDR2 are SGHVS and FNYEAQ. The CDR3 has 18 amino acids. Trimming pared 3 bases from V and 0 bases from J, leaving 17 bases between. CDR3 residues: CASSLGAWGLSNTGELFF. The CDR3 bases that were read are TGTGCCAGCAGCTTGGGCGCCTGGGGACTTTCGAACACCGGGGAG.

This clone was found a few times. Read coverage stops 3 residues before the CDR3 terminus; the germline J gene supplies the remainder. The rearrangement uses TRBV6-1 and TRBJ1-6, with D uncertain. CDR1 is MNHNS, CDR2 SASEGT, per germline. The CDR3 is 15 amino acids. Between the trimmed V and J ends, which lost 2 bases and 0 bases, there was a span of 5 bases. The CDR3 here is CASSESSSYNSPLHF. The covered CDR3 bases are TGTGCCAGCAGTGAATCCAGCTCCTATAATTCACCC.

To note about this clone: The missing CDR3 end, 3 residues past where the read stops, is filled in from the germline J gene. The chain recombines TRBV19 with TRBJ1-5; unclear D gene. Germline CDR1 is LNHDA and CDR2 is SQIVND (reference sequence). V lost 3 bases and J lost 2, with 11 bases in between. The CDR3 length is 15 residues. The CDR3 here is CASSIGWSGNQPQHF. Partial CDR3 DNA: TGTGCCAGTAGTATCGGTTGGTCGGGCAATCAGCCC. The variable domain in full, completed from reference TRBV19 and TRBJ1-5, reads DGGITQSPKYLFRKEGQNVTLSCEQNLNHDAMYWYRQDPGQGLRLIYYSQIVNDFQKGDIAEGYSVSREKKESFPLTVTSAQKNPTAFYLCASSIGWSGNQPQHFGDGTRLSIL.

In its sample, this clone was seen many times. The missing CDR3 end, 3 residues past where the read stops, is filled in from the germline J gene. The V call is TRBV10-3, the J call TRBJ2-3; the D gene is possibly TRBD2 (6 bases). V lost 5 bases and J lost 5, with 8 bases in between. Looked up from germline, CDR1 is ENHRY and CDR2 is SYGVKD. The length of the CDR3 is 12 residues. CDR3 DNA (partial): TGTGCCATCAGTCCCGGGGGAGATACG. It specifies CAISPGGDT. From start to end, the CDR3 is CAISPGGDTQYF.

This clone occurred many times. The CDR3 goes on 3 residues after the read ends, and that part is filled in from the germline J gene. Other nucleotide sequences in the sample specify the same CDR3. The chain is built from TRBV5-1 and TRBJ2-6, with D tentatively TRBD2 (7 bases). This CDR3 spans 17 amino acids. Looked up from germline, CDR1 is SGHRS and CDR2 is YFSETQ. Trimming took 3 bases from V and 2 from J, leaving 15 bases between them. The sequenced CDR3 bases are TGCGCCAGCAGCTCGGTAGGGGGGGGCGCTGGGGCCAACGTC. This sequence encodes CASSSVGGGAGANV. The whole CDR3 region reads CASSSVGGGAGANVLTF.